These T cell receptor beta chains were read from a single sample in a study of T cell repertoires in cytomegalovirus infection. From the reads, TCRdb called clonotypes with MiXCR, one entry per CDR3 protein. The data hold under 70,000 distinct CDR3 sequences, with 25% to 40% observed a single time. These receptors' targets are unknown. The sequencing input was PBMCs, sequenced either directly or after in vitro stimulation (not recorded which). These receptor sequences come from a human donor in good health (CMV status not recorded). Some clones in this sample may be carry-over from other donors' samples. CDR3s include the opening cysteine and the closing phenylalanine or tryptophan. Each record gives: CDR3 DNA, CDR3 protein, V gene, D gene, clone size, CDR3 length, J gene. A D gene is named only where the DNA matches it firmly. Not all rows give a size; the values are once, few, many and, for expanded clones, a class.

TGTGCCAGCAGTTTGACTAGCGGGAGCTACGAGCAGTACTTC,CASSLTSGSYEQYF,TRBV6-2/TRBV6-3,TRBD2,few,14,TRBJ2-7
TGCGCCAGCAGTGAGTCGCGGGACACCACCCTAATCGATGAGCAGTTCTTC,CASSESRDTTLIDEQFF,TRBV10-2,.,.,17,TRBJ2-1
TGTGCCAGCAGCTTAGAGGTTTGGGACAGGTGGCATTCGGACTATGGCTACACCTTC,CASSLEVWDRWHSDYGYTF,TRBV7-2,TRBD1,few,19,TRBJ1-2
TGTGCCAGCAGCCAGGGGGGGAGGCGTGAAAAACTGTTTTTT,CASSQGGRREKLFF,TRBV12-3/TRBV12-4,TRBD1,few,14,TRBJ1-4
TGTGCCAGCAGGGCCGGGACAGATTATGGCTACACCTTC,CASRAGTDYGYTF,TRBV5-4,TRBD1,.,13,TRBJ1-2
TGTGCCAGCAGGCCAACTACCGGGACTAGCGGGTGGGGTGAGCAGTTCTTC,CASRPTTGTSGWGEQFF,TRBV7-8,TRBD2,few,17,TRBJ2-1
TGTGCCAGCAGGCGCACAGGGGTAGGGGGCTACACCTTC,CASRRTGVGGYTF,TRBV6-5,TRBD1,.,13,TRBJ1-2
TGTGCCAGGTTCTTCGGGACAGGGGACAATGAGCAGTTCTTC,CARFFGTGDNEQFF,TRBV12-3/TRBV12-4,TRBD1,few,14,TRBJ2-1
TGTGCCAGCACCACTTTTTCTGGGACAGGGAGCACTGAAGCTTTCTTT,CASTTFSGTGSTEAFF,TRBV12-3/TRBV12-4,TRBD1,few,16,TRBJ1-1
TGCGCCAGCAGCCGTAAGGTGGGACAAGAGACCCAGTACTTC,CASSRKVGQETQYF,TRBV4-1,.,.,14,TRBJ2-5
TGTGCCAGCAGTGAATCGTCAAGCACAGATACGCAGTATTTT,CASSESSSTDTQYF,TRBV2,.,.,14,TRBJ2-3
TGTGCCAGCAGCTTCGGGAGACCTTCGGATTCACCCCTCCACTTT,CASSFGRPSDSPLHF,TRBV5-4,.,.,15,TRBJ1-6
TGTGCCAGCAGCTTAGGACAGAGCAAGGAGCCCCAGCATTTT,CASSLGQSKEPQHF,TRBV7-9,.,.,14,TRBJ1-5
TGTGCCAGCAGGGGGGATTTGAACACTGAAGCTTTCTTT,CASRGDLNTEAFF,TRBV2,.,.,13,TRBJ1-1
TGTGCCAGCAGTACTCGGAGCTCTGGGGCCAACGTCCTGACTTTC,CASSTRSSGANVLTF,TRBV6-6,.,.,15,TRBJ2-6
TGTGCCAGCAGCATAGCGCCTAGCAACTCCTACGAGCAGTACTTC,CASSIAPSNSYEQYF,TRBV5-5,.,.,15,TRBJ2-7
TGTGCCAGCAGCCACGAGGACAGGGGTAAAGGAAAACTGTTTTTT,CASSHEDRGKGKLFF,TRBV3-1,TRBD1,few,15,TRBJ1-4
TGCAGTGCCAGCGGGGGGACAGGGGGCACAGATACGCAGTATTTT,CSASGGTGGTDTQYF,TRBV20-1,.,few,15,TRBJ2-3
TGTGCCAGCAGCTTAGTCGGGCAGGGGAAAAAAGATACGCAGTATTTT,CASSLVGQGKKDTQYF,TRBV7-9,.,.,16,TRBJ2-3
TGCGCCAGCAGCCAAGTTGTCGGGGAGCTGTTTTTT,CASSQVVGELFF,TRBV4-1,.,few,12,TRBJ2-2
TGTGCCAGCAGCTTAGTAGTGGGGCAAGAGACCCAGTACTTC,CASSLVVGQETQYF,TRBV11-2,.,few,14,TRBJ2-5
TGTGCCAGCAGCTGGAACACCGGGGAGCTGTTTTTT,CASSWNTGELFF,TRBV7-6,.,few,12,TRBJ2-2
TGTGCCAGCAGGCCATCTAGCGGGGGGGGCCCCGACGAGCAGTACTTC,CASRPSSGGGPDEQYF,TRBV12-3/TRBV12-4,TRBD2,few,16,TRBJ2-7